The source of this T cell receptor beta chain is a study of blood T cell repertoires in COVID-19. Study information: T cells, B-cell-depleted T cells, or PBMCs supplied cDNA or gDNA.

Trimming removed 0 bases from V and 9 bases from J; junction bases left unmatched: 8. This CDR3 contains 15 residues. CDR1 SGHTA and CDR2 FQGNSA come from the germline V gene. Authors' methods: Amplified reference gene primers provided the basis for estimating nucleated cell counts. The repertoire was sequenced with immunoSEQ multiplex PCR; TCRdb's copy has only in-frame clones and lacks some. That table gives V, J and clone size, and the DNA gave D and trimming. The sample consists of around 260,000 clones, around 81% of them appearing once. This receptor was obtained from a person between 70 and 80 years old with COVID-19, enrolled during active disease. Input material: peripheral blood. This sequence joins TRBV7-2 and TRBJ2-1; 7 bases line up with TRBD1. The CDR3 region is CASSLAGQIGLEQFF. The DNA of the CDR3 is TGTGCCAGCAGCTTAGCGGGACAGATCGGGCTTGAGCAGTTCTTC.